This T cell receptor (beta chain) came from a study of blood T cell repertoires in COVID-19. Only in-frame clones appear in the TCRdb table, and some are missing; sequencing was by immunoSEQ multiplex PCR. The sample records around 30,000 clones, roughly 82% being singletons. This clonotype originated in a human donor in a cohort sampled during active COVID-19. Material for sequencing was peripheral blood.

CDR3 in DNA: TGTGCCAGCAGCTTAGGGATGGACAGGGGGAATCAGCCCCAGCATTTT. This encodes CASSLGMDRGNQPQHF. J is TRBJ1-5 and V is TRBV11-2, with 10 bases that match TRBD1. This CDR3 region has 16 residues. Germline lookup yields CDR1 SGHAT and CDR2 FQNNGV. The V gene end was trimmed by 1 base and the J gene end by 4 bases; junction bases not matched to a gene: 4.